This TCR beta chain was profiled in a study of T cells in Graves' hyperthyroidism and ophthalmopathy (dated by TCRdb to between 2018 and 2021). At the level of the whole study: Peripheral blood was collected at initial diagnosis, before any treatment. Thyroid tissue and blood T-cell repertoires from more than 5 Graves' hyperthyroidism patients were also compared in the study. Prospective prediction of ophthalmopathy was tested in an independent validation cohort consisting of some 19 hyperthyroidism patients and 17 patients who later progressed to ophthalmopathy. For training and testing, the 100 or so patients in the discovery cohort were randomly divided in a 7:3 ratio. A discovery cohort of fewer than 110 patients, approximately 45 with Graves' ophthalmopathy and roughly 59 with stable Graves' hyperthyroidism, was used to find distinguishing TCR V-J signatures. After sampling, hyperthyroidism patients received methimazole starting at 30 mg daily, and ophthalmopathy patients received high-dose intravenous methylprednisolone. The paper reports TCR Vbeta CDR3 sequencing of over 130 peripheral blood samples: under 45 ophthalmopathy, under 80 hyperthyroidism and approximately 17 progressor patients. General conclusions and limits of the study: In cross-validation, a model built on a 13 V-J signature told ophthalmopathy apart from stable hyperthyroidism with approximately 90% sensitivity and roughly 81% specificity, and in testing the same model reached 80%/75%. Most expanded thyroid clonotypes (frequency above 0.001) were also found in blood, which suggests that blood repertoires may mirror thyroid immune responses. Sample size was not statistically predetermined, and investigators were not blinded to group allocation. During validation, the model predicted progression to ophthalmopathy a median of around 7 months ahead of onset, with almost 71% sensitivity and 72.22% specificity.

A patient counted as having stable Graves' hyperthyroidism if no progression to ophthalmopathy occurred over 18 months of follow-up. Hyperthyroidism patients were aged 18 to 65 years and newly diagnosed, with disease duration of less than 2 months. Exclusion was applied to patients with uncontrolled infections, other autoimmune diseases, pregnancy or lactation. Diagnoses were established on the basis of clinical symptoms, serum thyroxine and TRAb, thyroid ultrasound, and orbital computed tomography. Ficoll-Paque density gradient centrifugation was used to isolate PBMCs from about 10 ml of fresh peripheral blood. Trizol reagent was used to extract total RNA, and RNA quality was then checked on an Agilent 2100 Bioanalyzer. TCR beta CDR3 regions were amplified from RNA transcripts. For the first round of RT-PCR on the TCR CDR3, the HTBI primer set was used together with the Qiagen OneStep RT-PCR kit. Libraries were constructed in a second round of multiplex PCR, after which size selection and purification were carried out. Sequencing of the libraries was done on an Illumina HiSeq2000 using paired-end 100 bp reads. In the authors' own workflow: SOAPnuke was used to process the raw data, with reads discarded if the reads contained adapters or uncalled bases, had a mean Phred below 15, or lacked an exact constant-primer or identifier match. High-quality paired reads were merged using COPE v1.2.5, and each unique nucleotide sequence was defined as a clonotype. Clonotypes were aligned to IMGT TRBV, TRBD and TRBJ reference segments using MiTCR v1.1. The analysis was restricted to V-J combinations with a frequency above 0.0001, which together covered just over 99% of the repertoires. A TCS score was defined as the ratio of F50 (clonal expansion) to E x V (chaos), with BLOSUM62-based TCRdist applied between CDR3 peptides within each V-J. Welch's t-statistics and random forest reduced around 550 V-J features to 13, which were used in a naive Bayes classifier (R e1071). The public reads were reprocessed in TCRdb via fastp at Q25 and MiXCR, keeping in-frame beta chains. Merged by CDR3 protein, the rows form single entries marked with the most common genes and DNA. For this entry, the V and J calls and clone size follow TCRdb and not the study's own pipeline. The sample contains some 500,000 distinct CDR3 sequences, approximately 15% of them found a single time. Over 15% of the sample rests with the top ten.

This clonotype has ten or more counts. Its antigen is not yet known. The record has no base qualities; no much larger clone is one base away. From a lookup of the germline V gene, CDR1 and CDR2 are MNHEY and SVGAGI. Counted from cysteine to phenylalanine, this CDR3 has 13 amino acids. Left in the record is the CDR3 DNA by itself, 39 bases read in frame from the first base. Trimming removed 2 bases from V and 5 bases from J, leaving 7 bases between the germline ends. Sequencing was done on a sample of blood. This TCR came from a young woman with Graves' hyperthyroidism. This receptor chain uses TRBV6-5 and TRBJ2-1, with the D gene too uncertain to name. The CDR3 has the sequence CASSYETNNEQFF. Here is the DNA: TGTGCCAGCAGTTACGAGACGAACAATGAGCAGTTCTTC.